The rows below give T cell receptor beta chains drawn from one sample of a study of cytomegalovirus exposure and HLA in healthy donors. TCRdb's copy holds only in-frame clones and misses some; the assay was immunoSEQ multiplex PCR. The sample has 150,000 to 200,000 clones; around 86% are singletons. The sample taken for sequencing was PBMCs. The receptor source for this set is a woman aged 18-29 years in good health and CMV-seronegative. CDR3s include the opening cysteine and the closing phenylalanine or tryptophan. A D gene is named only where the DNA matches it firmly. Only part of the rows carry a size: once, few, many, or a class if the clone is expanded.

abundance	v_gene	d_gene	j_gene	CDR3aa	CDR3nt
NA	TRBV7-3	NA	TRBJ2-2	CASSLNGNTGELFF	TGTGCCAGCAGCTTAAACGGGAACACCGGGGAGCTGTTTTTT
NA	TRBV19	TRBD1	TRBJ1-2	CASSTQVRQGVNYGYTF	TGTGCCAGTAGTACCCAAGTGCGACAGGGCGTTAACTATGGCTACACCTTC
few	TRBV5-6	TRBD2	TRBJ2-6	CASSLGLAGPSGANVLTF	TGTGCCAGCAGCTTGGGGCTAGCGGGCCCCTCTGGGGCCAACGTCCTGACTTTC
once	TRBV19	NA	TRBJ1-2	CASSPLLNYGYTF	TGTGCCAGTAGTCCCCTCCTCAACTATGGCTACACCTTC
NA	TRBV5-1	NA	TRBJ1-1	CASSLVVGEAFF	TGCGCCAGCAGCTTGGTTGTGGGCGAAGCTTTCTTT
NA	TRBV7-6	TRBD1	TRBJ2-7	CASSTSGTGPYEQYF	TGTGCCAGCAGCACAAGCGGGACAGGGCCCTACGAGCAGTACTTC
once	TRBV6-1	NA	TRBJ2-2	CASSEEYRVGELFF	TGTGCCAGCAGTGAAGAGTACAGGGTCGGGGAGCTGTTTTTT
NA	TRBV19	TRBD2	TRBJ2-7	CASSMGLAGDSYEQYF	TGTGCCAGTAGTATGGGACTAGCGGGGGACTCCTACGAGCAGTACTTC
NA	TRBV27	NA	TRBJ2-7	CASRSVSGSAPPYEQYF	TGTGCCAGCAGGTCTGTTTCCGGGAGTGCCCCCCCCTACGAGCAGTACTTC
NA	TRBV30	TRBD1	TRBJ1-5	CAWSQGADNQPQHF	TGTGCCTGGAGTCAGGGGGCGGACAATCAGCCCCAGCATTTT
NA	TRBV5-1	NA	TRBJ2-3	CASKNPGFTDTQYF	TGCGCCAGCAAAAACCCGGGGTTCACAGATACGCAGTATTTT
NA	TRBV6-5	NA	TRBJ2-7	CASRRGEGSYEQYF	TGTGCCAGCAGGAGGGGGGAGGGGTCCTACGAGCAGTACTTC
NA	TRBV7-8	TRBD1	TRBJ2-3	CASSKRSGQAGGDTQYF	TGTGCCAGCAGCAAACGAAGTGGACAGGCCGGAGGAGATACGCAGTATTTT
NA	TRBV9	TRBD2	TRBJ2-3	CASSALSGRAGNTQYF	TGTGCCAGCAGCGCGCTTAGCGGGAGGGCCGGAAATACGCAGTATTTT
NA	TRBV6-1	TRBD2	TRBJ2-7	CASSERSGRRYEQYF	TGTGCCAGCAGTGAACGAAGCGGGAGACGCTACGAGCAGTACTTC
NA	TRBV6-5	NA	TRBJ2-5	CASSYGQGGRETQYF	TGTGCCAGCAGTTACGGGCAGGGGGGAAGGGAGACCCAGTACTTC
NA	TRBV25-1	TRBD2	TRBJ2-7	CASRESGGNGGQYF	TGTGCCAGCAGAGAAAGCGGGGGGAACGGCGGGCAGTACTTC
NA	TRBV19	NA	TRBJ1-4	CASSISRVEEKLFF	TGTGCCAGTAGTATTTCCAGGGTTGAAGAAAAACTGTTTTTT
few	TRBV6-4	TRBD2	TRBJ2-5	CASSRLAGEQETQYF	TGTGCCAGCAGCCGACTAGCGGGAGAACAAGAGACCCAGTACTTC
NA	TRBV29-1	TRBD2	TRBJ2-2	CSVERAGVNTGELFF	TGCAGCGTTGAACGGGCGGGGGTGAACACCGGGGAGCTGTTTTTT
NA	TRBV5-1	TRBD2	TRBJ2-3	CASSSLPSGSGEGNTQYF	TGCGCCAGCAGCTCCCTCCCTAGCGGGAGTGGGGAGGGAAATACGCAGTATTTT
NA	TRBV18	TRBD2	TRBJ2-7	CASFSGGSYEQYF	TGTGCCAGCTTCTCGGGGGGATCCTACGAGCAGTACTTC
NA	TRBV19	TRBD1	TRBJ1-1	CASSTTGTEAFF	TGTGCCAGTAGTACGACAGGGACTGAAGCTTTCTTT
few	TRBV4-1	TRBD2	TRBJ2-1	CASSQVTSGRSEQFF	TGCGCCAGCAGCCAAGTCACTAGCGGGAGGTCTGAGCAGTTCTTC
few	TRBV7-2	NA	TRBJ1-2	CASSLEALGRVGYTF	TGTGCCAGCAGCTTAGAAGCTTTGGGGAGGGTTGGCTACACCTTC
NA	TRBV5-1	NA	TRBJ2-3	CASSLTGLSTDTQYF	TGCGCCAGCAGCTTGACAGGGTTGAGCACAGATACGCAGTATTTT